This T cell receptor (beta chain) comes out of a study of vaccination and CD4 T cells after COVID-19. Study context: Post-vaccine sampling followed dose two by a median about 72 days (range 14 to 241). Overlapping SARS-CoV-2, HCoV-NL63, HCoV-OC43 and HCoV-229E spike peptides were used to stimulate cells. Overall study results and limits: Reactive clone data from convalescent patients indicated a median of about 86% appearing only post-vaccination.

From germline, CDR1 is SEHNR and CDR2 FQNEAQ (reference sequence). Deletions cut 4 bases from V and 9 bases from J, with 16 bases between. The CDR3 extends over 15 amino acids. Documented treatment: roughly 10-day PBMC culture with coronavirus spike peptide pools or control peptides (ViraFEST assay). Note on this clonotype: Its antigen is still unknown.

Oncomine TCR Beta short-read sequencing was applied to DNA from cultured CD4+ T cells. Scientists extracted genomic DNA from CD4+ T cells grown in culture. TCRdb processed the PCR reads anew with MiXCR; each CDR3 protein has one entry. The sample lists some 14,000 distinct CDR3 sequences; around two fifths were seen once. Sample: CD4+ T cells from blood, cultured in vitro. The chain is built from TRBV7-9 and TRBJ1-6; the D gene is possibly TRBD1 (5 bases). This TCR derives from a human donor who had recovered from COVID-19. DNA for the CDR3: TGTGCCAGCAGCTCTGACGGGGGGTCGTCTTCACCCCTCCACTTT. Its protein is CASSSDGGSSSPLHF.